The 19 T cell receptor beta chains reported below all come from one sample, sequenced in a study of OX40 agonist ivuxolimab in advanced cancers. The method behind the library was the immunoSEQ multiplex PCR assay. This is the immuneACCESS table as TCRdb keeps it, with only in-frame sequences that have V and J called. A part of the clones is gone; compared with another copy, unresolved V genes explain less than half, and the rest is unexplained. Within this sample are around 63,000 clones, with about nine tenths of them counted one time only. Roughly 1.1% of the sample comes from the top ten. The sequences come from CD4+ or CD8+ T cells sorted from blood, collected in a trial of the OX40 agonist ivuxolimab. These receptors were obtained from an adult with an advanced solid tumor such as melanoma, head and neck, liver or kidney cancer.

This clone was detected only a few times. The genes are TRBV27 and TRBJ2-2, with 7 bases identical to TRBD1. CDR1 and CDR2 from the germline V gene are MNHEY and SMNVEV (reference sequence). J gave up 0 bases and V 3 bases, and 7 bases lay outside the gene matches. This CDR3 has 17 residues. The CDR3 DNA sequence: TGTGCCAGCAGTTTCTACAACAGGGGCCCGAACACCGGGGAGCTGTTTTTT. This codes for CASSFYNRGPNTGELFF.

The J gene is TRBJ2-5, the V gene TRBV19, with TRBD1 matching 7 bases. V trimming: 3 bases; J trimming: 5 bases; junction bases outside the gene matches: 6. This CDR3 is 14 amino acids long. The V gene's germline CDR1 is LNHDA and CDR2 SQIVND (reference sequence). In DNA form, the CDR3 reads TGTGCCAGTAGTATTGGGCAGGGGGTCGAGACCCAGTACTTC. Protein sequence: CASSIGQGVETQYF.

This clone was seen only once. CDR3 nucleotide sequence: TGTGCCAGCAGCTTCCAGGGGAGGGTCCAAGAGACCCAGTACTTC. It specifies CASSFQGRVQETQYF. The rearrangement joins TRBV9 to TRBJ2-5, with a possible D match to TRBD2 (7 bases). Germline lookup yields CDR1 SGDLS and CDR2 YYNGEE. The CDR3 covers 15 residues. The V and J ends lost 4 bases and 1 base respectively, with 14 bases between them.

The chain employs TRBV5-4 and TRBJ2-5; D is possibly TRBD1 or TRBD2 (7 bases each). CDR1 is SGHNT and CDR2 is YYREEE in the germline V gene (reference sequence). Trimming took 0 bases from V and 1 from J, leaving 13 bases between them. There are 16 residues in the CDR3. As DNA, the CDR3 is TGTGCCAGCAGCTTGGCAGGGGGGGGTGGCCAAGAGACCCAGTACTTC. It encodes CASSLAGGGGQETQYF.

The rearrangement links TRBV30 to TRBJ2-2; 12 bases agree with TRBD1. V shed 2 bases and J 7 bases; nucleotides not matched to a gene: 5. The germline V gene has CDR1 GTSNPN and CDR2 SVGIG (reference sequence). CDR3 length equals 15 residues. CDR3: CAWSPGQGAVGELFF. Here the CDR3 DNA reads TGTGCCTGGAGTCCGGGACAGGGGGCTGTCGGGGAGCTGTTTTTT.

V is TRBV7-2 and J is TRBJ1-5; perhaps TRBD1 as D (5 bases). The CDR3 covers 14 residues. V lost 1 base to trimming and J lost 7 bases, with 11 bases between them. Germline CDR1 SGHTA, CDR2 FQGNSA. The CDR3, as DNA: TGTGCCAGCAGCTTAGACGGGGGACTACAGCCCCAGCATTTT. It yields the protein CASSLDGGLQPQHF. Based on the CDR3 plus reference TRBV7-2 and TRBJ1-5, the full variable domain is GAGVSQSPSNKVTEKGKDVELRCDPISGHTALYWYRQSLGQGLEFLIYFQGNSAPDKSGLPSDRFSAERTGGSVSTLTIQRTQQEDSAVYLCASSLDGGLQPQHFGDGTRLSIL.

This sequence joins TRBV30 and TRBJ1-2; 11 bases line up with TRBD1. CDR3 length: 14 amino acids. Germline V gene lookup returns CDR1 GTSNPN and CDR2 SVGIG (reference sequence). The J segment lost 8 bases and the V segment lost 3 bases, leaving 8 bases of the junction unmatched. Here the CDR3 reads CAWSRDRGSGGYTF. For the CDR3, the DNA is TGTGCCTGGAGCCGGGACAGGGGGTCTGGCGGCTACACCTTC.

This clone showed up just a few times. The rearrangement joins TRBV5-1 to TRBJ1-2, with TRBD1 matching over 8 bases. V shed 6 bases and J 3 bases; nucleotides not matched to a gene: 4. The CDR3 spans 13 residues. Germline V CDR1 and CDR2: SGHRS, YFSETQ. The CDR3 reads CASTMDRDYGYTF. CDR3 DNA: TGCGCCAGCACTATGGACAGGGACTATGGCTACACCTTC.

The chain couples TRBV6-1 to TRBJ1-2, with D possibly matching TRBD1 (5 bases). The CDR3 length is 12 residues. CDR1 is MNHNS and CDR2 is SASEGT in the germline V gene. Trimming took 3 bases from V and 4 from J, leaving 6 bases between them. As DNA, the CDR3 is TGTGCCAGCAGTGAGACAGTCTATGGCTACACCTTC. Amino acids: CASSETVYGYTF.

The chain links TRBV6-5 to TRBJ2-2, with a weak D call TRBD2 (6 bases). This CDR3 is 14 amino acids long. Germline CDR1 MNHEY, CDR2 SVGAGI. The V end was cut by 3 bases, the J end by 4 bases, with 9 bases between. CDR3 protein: CASSYRGGTGELFF. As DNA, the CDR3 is TGTGCCAGCAGTTATAGGGGAGGCACCGGGGAGCTGTTTTTT.

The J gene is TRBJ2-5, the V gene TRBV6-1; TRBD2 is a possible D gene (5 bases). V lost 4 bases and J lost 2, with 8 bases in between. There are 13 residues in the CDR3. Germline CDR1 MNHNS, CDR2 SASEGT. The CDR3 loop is CASSVSGQETQYF. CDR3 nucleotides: TGTGCCAGCAGTGTCTCGGGACAAGAGACCCAGTACTTC.

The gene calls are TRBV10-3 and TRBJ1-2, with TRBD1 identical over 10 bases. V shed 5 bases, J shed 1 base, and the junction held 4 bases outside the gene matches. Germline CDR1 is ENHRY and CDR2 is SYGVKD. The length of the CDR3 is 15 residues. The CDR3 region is CAISRQGARNYGYTF. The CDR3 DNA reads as TGTGCCATCAGTCGACAGGGGGCGCGTAACTATGGCTACACCTTC.

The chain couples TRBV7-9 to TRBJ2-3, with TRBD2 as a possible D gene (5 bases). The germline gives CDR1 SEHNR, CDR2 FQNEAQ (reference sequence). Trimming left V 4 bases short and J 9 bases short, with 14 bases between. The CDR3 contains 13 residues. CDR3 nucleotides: TGTGCCAGCAGCTCGGGATACAAGGAGACGCAGTATTTT. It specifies CASSSGYKETQYF.

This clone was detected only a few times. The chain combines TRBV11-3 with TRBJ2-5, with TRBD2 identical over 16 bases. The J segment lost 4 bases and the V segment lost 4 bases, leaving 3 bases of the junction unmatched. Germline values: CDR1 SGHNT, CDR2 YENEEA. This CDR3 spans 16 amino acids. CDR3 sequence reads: CASSWGLAGGRETQYF. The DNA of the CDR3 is TGTGCCAGCAGCTGGGGACTAGCGGGAGGGAGAGAGACCCAGTACTTC.

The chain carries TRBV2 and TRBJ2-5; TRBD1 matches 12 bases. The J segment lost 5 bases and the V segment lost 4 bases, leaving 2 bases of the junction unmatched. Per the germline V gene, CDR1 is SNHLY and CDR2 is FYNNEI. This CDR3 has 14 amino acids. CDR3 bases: TGTGCCAGCAGTGGGGACAGGGGGCGGGAGACCCAGTACTTC. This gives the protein CASSGDRGRETQYF.

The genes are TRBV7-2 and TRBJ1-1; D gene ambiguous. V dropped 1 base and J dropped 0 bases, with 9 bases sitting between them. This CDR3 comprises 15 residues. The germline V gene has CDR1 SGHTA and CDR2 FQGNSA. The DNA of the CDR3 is TGTGCCAGCAGCTTAGTCTCCAGTTTGAACACTGAAGCTTTCTTT. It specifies CASSLVSSLNTEAFF.

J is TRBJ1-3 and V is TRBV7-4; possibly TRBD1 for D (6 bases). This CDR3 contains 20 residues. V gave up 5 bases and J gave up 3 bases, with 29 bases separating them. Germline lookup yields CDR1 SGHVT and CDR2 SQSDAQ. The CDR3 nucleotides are TGTGCCAGCAGCACCCAATGGGGGACACCACTAGCTTCATTTGGAAACACCATATATTTT. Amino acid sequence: CASSTQWGTPLASFGNTIYF.

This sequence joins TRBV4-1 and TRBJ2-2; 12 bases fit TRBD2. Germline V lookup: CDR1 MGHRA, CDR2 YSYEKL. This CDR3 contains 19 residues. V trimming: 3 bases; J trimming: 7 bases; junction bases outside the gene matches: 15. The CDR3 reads CASSQNPLTSGRGSGELFF. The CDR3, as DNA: TGCGCCAGCAGCCAGAACCCCCTGACTAGCGGGAGAGGGAGCGGGGAGCTGTTTTTT.

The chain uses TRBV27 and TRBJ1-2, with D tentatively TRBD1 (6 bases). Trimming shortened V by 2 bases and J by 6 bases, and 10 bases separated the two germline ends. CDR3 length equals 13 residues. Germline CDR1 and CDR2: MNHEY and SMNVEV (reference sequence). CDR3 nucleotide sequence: TGTGCCAGCAGTTTAGCAGGGGCAAATGGCTACACCTTC. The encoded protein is CASSLAGANGYTF.